Sequencing of this TCR beta chain was carried out in a study of identical twins. This clonotype was detected a few times. The CDR3 is 15 amino acids. V shed 0 bases and J shed 2 bases, with 9 bases lying between them. In germline, CDR1 is SGHRS, CDR2 YFSETQ. One entry per CDR3 protein results from TCRdb running MiXCR on the 5' RACE reads. The table records about 490,000 distinct CDR3 sequences, 13% to 15% of them present only once. These data also formed part of another study, on yellow fever vaccine responses in identical twins.

The sample taken for sequencing was CD4+ T cells sorted from blood. This receptor was taken from a woman younger than 35 in good health. V gene TRBV5-1 combines with J gene TRBJ2-1; possible D gene TRBD2, 5 bases. As DNA, the CDR3 is TGCGCCAGCAGCTTGGAACGGGGTCCCTACAATGAGCAGTTCTTC. Its protein is CASSLERGPYNEQFF. Variable domain in full (rest from reference TRBV5-1 and TRBJ2-1): KAGVTQTPRYLIKTRGQQVTLSCSPISGHRSVSWYQQTPGQGLQFLFEYFSETQRNKGNFPGRFSGRQFSNSRSEMNVSTLELGDSALYLCASSLERGPYNEQFFGPGTRLTVL.